The TCR beta chain under discussion was sequenced for a study of cytomegalovirus exposure and HLA in healthy donors (dated by TCRdb to 2015 to 2018). A note on the overall study: An earlier analysis of more than 550 of the donors reported under 300 Gb of sequence data and 100 million to 120 million unique TCR beta sequences obtained from roughly 180 million T cells. Every discovery cohort repertoire had been produced on one sequencing platform. The T cell repertoires of 666 subjects were profiled by immunosequencing and related to cytomegalovirus serostatus. HLA typing covered class I and class II loci at four-digit resolution. In a later genetic analysis, genome-wide SNP genotypes for about 65% of the 666 donors were used, and that subset was treated as a discovery cohort. High-throughput TCR immunosequencing, statistical association of individual TCRs with disease status, and machine learning were combined to predict cytomegalovirus infection status. The number of typed donors differed by locus: about 620-640 for A, B, C, DRB1 and DQB1; about 520 for DQA1; over 600 for DPA1; and 450 to 480 for DPB1. Among the roughly 430 genotyped donors, approximately 76% belonged to the genetic ancestry cluster associated with self-reported Caucasian donors. To study patterns of TCR occurrence, a later analysis re-analyzed previously published TCR beta repertoires from 666 donors and added high-resolution HLA genotyping. In an earlier analysis of roughly 600 of the donors, high-throughput TCR beta sequencing was used to judge whether each TCR beta V gene segment behaved as functional or pseudogenic. Rather than drawing on any new phenotypic data, the later analysis identified candidate immune exposures from TCR beta sequences and the way those sequences occurred across donors. An early release that covered around 590 HLA-typed donors contained 250 to 350 gigabases of sequencing data and roughly 84 million unique TCR sequences. Four or five DR-DQ haplotypes were handled as single units for association and clustering because linkage in the cohort was strong. On average, around 200,000 unique TCR beta nucleotide sequences were sequenced per donor among some 430 genotyped donors of the cohort, with approximately 18% of those sequences being non-productive. Alongside the repertoire data, information on donor age, sex, ethnicity and CMV serostatus was compiled. The study aimed to test whether cataloging public T cell receptors could reveal signatures of past pathogen exposure. Along with the roughly 610-subject first cohort, a separate validation cohort of over 90 different subjects was used. On the study overall, not on this receptor specifically: According to a later analysis, TCR association rates differed among HLA loci, with DRB1 alleles showing the most associated TCRs and HLA-C alleles showing the fewest. Because counts were too low, seventeen rarely observed V segments, including chromosome 9 orphons, were excluded from the earlier analysis of fewer than 650 of the donors. In a later analysis, around 15,000 TCR beta sequences were associated with specific HLA alleles at a false discovery rate of 0.05. While some public TCRs were present in many individuals, most TCR sequences turned up only very rarely across donors. A further reported finding was that TCR beta sequences accurately predicted the HLA-A and HLA-B alleles for most subjects in the first cohort. Presence/absence analyses assumed roughly uniform sequencing depth across donors, an assumption that may not hold. A total of 164 TCR beta chains were listed by the study as associated with cytomegalovirus. According to a later genetic analysis, donors in an Asian-associated ancestry cluster had fewer N-insertions in productive TCRs than the roughly 700-donor mean. The cohort was sequenced for TCR beta chains only, and without alpha or paired-chain data the features that could be detected were limited. V-gene and J-gene trimming of TCR beta chains was associated with a missense DCLRE1C variant in a later genetic analysis, and the association was replicated in an independent cohort. When HLA alleles, especially DR and DQ, strongly co-occurred, TCR associations were difficult to assign to individual alleles. Most CMV-associated TCR beta chains appeared to be HLA-restricted in a later analysis, and the HLA associations seemed to be driven largely by CMV exposure. According to the authors, the approach could potentially be generalized to other disease states and immunological phenotypes. Broadly in line with IMGT annotations, most TCR beta V segments showed up in productive rearrangements about 87% or about 30% of the time in an earlier analysis of under 700 of the donors. A later analysis found that HLA-associated TCR beta chains were more clonally expanded and had lower generation probabilities than equally common non-associated chains. Linkage disequilibrium might explain the correlated functional status among segregating V segments, but an unknown experimental factor could not be excluded. A later analysis reported that several top co-occurrence clusters appeared linked to parvovirus B19, influenza, CMV and Epstein-Barr virus. A few of the identified cytomegalovirus-associated TCR beta chains were confirmed in vitro to be specific for cytomegalovirus antigens. A cluster of highly shared sequence variants was judged likely to be a technical artifact of the sequencing pipeline. Some IMGT-functional V segments, including TRBV6-2 and TRBV6-3, could not be distinguished by the 87-base-pair reads and were therefore excluded. The classifier was reported to diagnose cytomegalovirus status with high specificity and sensitivity in both the original cohort and the validation cohort. Because HLA typing was missing for some donors at each locus, association tests included only the typed subset. CMV serostatus was the only immune exposure information available for the cohort.

The cohort consisted of hundreds of healthy bone marrow donors. All cohort members were sampled while nominally healthy, although unrecorded immune exposures were likely present. The donor tested CMV seropositive, placing the donor among the approximately 310 seropositive members of the cohort. A peripheral blood sample was provided by each donor, and peripheral blood mononuclear cells were used for TCR beta sequencing. The Qiagen DNeasy Blood Extraction Kit was used to extract genomic DNA from the blood cell samples. Libraries came from the immunoSEQ multiplex PCR assay. For the multiplex PCR, a mixture combining 60 forward primers for TCR Vbeta segments and 13 reverse primers for TCR Jbeta segments was used. The CDR3 region of rearranged TCR beta genes was amplified from genomic DNA with a multiplex PCR assay. Amplified TCR beta libraries were sequenced as 87-base-pair reads on the Illumina HiSeq System. In the paper's pipeline: Across the roughly 700 repertoires, a later analysis counted 80 million or so unique TCR beta chains, around 11 million of which were shared by at least two donors. Raw reads were error-corrected and collapsed into unique sequences by a nearest-neighbor algorithm in which closely related sequences were merged to remove PCR and sequencing errors. To assign V, D and J gene segments, CDR3 sequences were aligned to IMGT reference sequences. For a sequence to be retained, a match of at least six nucleotides to both a V gene segment and a J gene segment was required. A rearrangement was called productive if the CDR3 had no stop codons and remained in frame with V and J, and every other rearrangement was called non-productive. Following IMGT convention, CDR3 was defined as the stretch from the second conserved V-encoded cysteine to the conserved J-encoded phenylalanine. Sequences without an unambiguous match to a single V gene segment were excluded from the earlier analysis of 500 to 700 of the donors. In an earlier analysis of approximately 610 of the donors, V segments were called functional above 56.7% productive rearrangements and were called segregating when the between-donor standard deviation exceeded 5%. A statistical classification framework was built for diagnosing cytomegalovirus status from the catalog of TCR beta chain sequences. In a later analysis, TCR nucleotide sequences were compared against IMGT/GENE-DB human TR gene sequences so that V and J genes could be assigned. The TCRdist pipeline was used in a later analysis to assign CDR3 sequences and most-parsimonious VDJ recombination scenarios. In a later analysis, every TCR beta chain was defined by the combination of its CDR3 amino acid sequence and its V-gene family, and reads without a unique V-gene family were dropped. As a way to deal with suspected cross-contamination and a sequencing artifact, a later analysis dropped roughly 620 nucleotide sequences that were highly shared and had low generation probability. For each public chain, a later analysis derived a clonal expansion index from normalized ranks of inferred template counts within each repertoire. Generation probabilities in a later analysis came from a VDJ recombination model fitted to out-of-frame rearrangements, and those results were checked against IGoR. A later analysis scored TCR-TCR, TCR-HLA and TCR-CMV co-occurrence with hypergeometric tests, applying a repertoire-size bias correction to TCR pairs. False discovery rates were estimated in a later analysis by permuting HLA or CMV assignments 20 times. In a later analysis, co-occurring TCRs were grouped with DBSCAN, and TCRdist sequence similarity was added when clustering was performed within HLA-allele-positive subsets. Repertoires with fewer than 30,000 or more than 120,000 public chains were left out of co-occurrence clustering, as were several repertoires with anomalous nucleotide sharing. The table comes from immuneACCESS by way of TCRdb, which keeps in-frame sequences with V and J called. Part of the clones is missing from these tables; in studies checked, under half for an unresolved V gene and the rest for unknown reasons. V, J and clone size derive from that table, while D and trimming were established from the DNA sequence. The sample table lists 150,000 to 200,000 clones, 8.5% to 10% of them with a count of one. Of the sample, 1% to 1.5% falls within the top ten clones.

To note about this clone: What this receptor recognizes is not known. Within one base of it there is no much larger clone, and no base qualities were kept.

V is pruned by 5 bases and J by 5 bases, leaving 5 bases of the junction without a gene match. From a lookup of the germline V gene, CDR1 and CDR2 are MGHRA and YSYEKL. The cysteine opens and the phenylalanine closes a CDR3 of 13 amino acids. Only CDR3 DNA remains: 39 bases, in frame from the first base. The receptor was derived from a woman aged 30 to 39 in good health and CMV-seropositive. Sequencing was performed on PBMCs. The sequence joins TRBV4-1 to TRBJ2-7, with 8 bases aligning to TRBD1. The CDR3 region: CASSGDRIDEQYF. The bases are TGCGCCAGCAGCGGGGACAGGATAGACGAGCAGTACTTC.